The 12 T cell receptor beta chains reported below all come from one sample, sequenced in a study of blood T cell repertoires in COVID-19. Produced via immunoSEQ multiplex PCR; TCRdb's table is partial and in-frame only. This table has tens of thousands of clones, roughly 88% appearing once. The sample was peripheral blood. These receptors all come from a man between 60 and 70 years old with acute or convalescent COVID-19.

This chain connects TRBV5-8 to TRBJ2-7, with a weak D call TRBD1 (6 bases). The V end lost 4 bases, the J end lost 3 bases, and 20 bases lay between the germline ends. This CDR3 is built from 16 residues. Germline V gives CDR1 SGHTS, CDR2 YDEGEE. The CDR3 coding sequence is TGTGCCAGCAGCCACCCCCGGGACACGGACATCTACGAGCAGTACTTC. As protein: CASSHPRDTDIYEQYF.

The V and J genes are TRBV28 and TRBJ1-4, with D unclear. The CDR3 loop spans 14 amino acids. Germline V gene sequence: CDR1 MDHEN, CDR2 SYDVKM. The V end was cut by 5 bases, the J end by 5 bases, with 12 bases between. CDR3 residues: CASSVSPLNEKLFF. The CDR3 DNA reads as TGTGCCAGCAGTGTCAGTCCTCTGAATGAAAAACTGTTTTTT.

The CDR3 loop is CATETGAGTGELFF. The CDR3 nucleotides read TGTGCCACCGAAACGGGAGCGGGCACCGGGGAGCTGTTTTTT. The chain recombines TRBV24-1 with TRBJ2-2, with D possibly being TRBD2 (6 bases). CDR1 and CDR2 from the germline V gene are KGHDR and SFDVKD. The CDR3 sequence is 14 residues long. Trimming cost V 9 bases and J 4 bases, with 14 bases left between them.

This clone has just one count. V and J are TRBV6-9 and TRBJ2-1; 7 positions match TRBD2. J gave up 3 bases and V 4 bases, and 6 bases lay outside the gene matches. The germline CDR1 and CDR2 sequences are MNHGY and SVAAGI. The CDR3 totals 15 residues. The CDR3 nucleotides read TGTGCCAGCAGTTCTGAGGGGAGGGTCTACAATGAGCAGTTCTTC. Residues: CASSSEGRVYNEQFF.

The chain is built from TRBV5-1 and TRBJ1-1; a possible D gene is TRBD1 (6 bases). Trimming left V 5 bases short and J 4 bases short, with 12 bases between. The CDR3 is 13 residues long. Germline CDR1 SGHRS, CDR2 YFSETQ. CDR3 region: CASRLQGGTEAFF. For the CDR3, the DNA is TGCGCCAGCAGATTACAGGGCGGCACTGAAGCTTTCTTT.

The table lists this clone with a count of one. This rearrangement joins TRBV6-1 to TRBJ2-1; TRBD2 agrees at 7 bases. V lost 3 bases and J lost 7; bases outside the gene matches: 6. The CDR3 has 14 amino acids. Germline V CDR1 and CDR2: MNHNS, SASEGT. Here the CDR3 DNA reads TGTGCCAGCAGTGACCCCGGGGGGTGGAATGAGCAGTTCTTC. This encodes CASSDPGGWNEQFF.

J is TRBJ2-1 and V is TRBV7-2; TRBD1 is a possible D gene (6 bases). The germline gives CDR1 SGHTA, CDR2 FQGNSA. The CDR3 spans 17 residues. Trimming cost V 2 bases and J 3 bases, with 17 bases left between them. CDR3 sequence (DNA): TGTGCCAGCAGCTTACCCCGCACAGGGAGTTACTACAATGAGCAGTTCTTC. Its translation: CASSLPRTGSYYNEQFF.

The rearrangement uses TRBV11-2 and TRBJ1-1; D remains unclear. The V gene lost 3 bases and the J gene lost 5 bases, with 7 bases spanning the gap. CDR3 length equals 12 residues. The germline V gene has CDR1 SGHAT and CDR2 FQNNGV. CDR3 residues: CASSFGLTEAFF. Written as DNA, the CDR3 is TGTGCCAGCAGCTTTGGCCTGACTGAAGCTTTCTTT.

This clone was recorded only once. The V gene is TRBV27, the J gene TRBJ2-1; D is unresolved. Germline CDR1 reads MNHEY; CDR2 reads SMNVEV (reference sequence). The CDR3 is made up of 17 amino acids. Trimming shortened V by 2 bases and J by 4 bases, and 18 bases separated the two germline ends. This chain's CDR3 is CASSLGPYSERYNEQFF. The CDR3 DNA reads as TGTGCCAGCAGTTTAGGGCCATATTCGGAAAGGTACAATGAGCAGTTCTTC.

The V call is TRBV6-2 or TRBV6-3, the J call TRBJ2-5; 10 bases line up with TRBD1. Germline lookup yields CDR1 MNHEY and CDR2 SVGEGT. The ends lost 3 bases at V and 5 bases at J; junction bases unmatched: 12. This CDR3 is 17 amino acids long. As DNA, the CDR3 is TGTGCCAGCAGTTATGGAGGGACAGGGGCCATAGTGGAGACCCAGTACTTC. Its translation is CASSYGGTGAIVETQYF.

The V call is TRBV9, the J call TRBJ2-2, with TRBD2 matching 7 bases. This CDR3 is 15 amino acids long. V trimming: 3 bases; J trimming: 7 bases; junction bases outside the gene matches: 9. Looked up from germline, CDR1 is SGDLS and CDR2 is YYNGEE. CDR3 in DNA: TGTGCCAGCAGCGCGAGAGGTAGCGGGCTCGGGGAGCTGTTTTTT. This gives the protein CASSARGSGLGELFF.

The CDR3 DNA follows: TGTGCCACCAGCAGAGGGGGGTCGGGACTTGGGGAGCTGTTTTTT. Amino acids: CATSRGGSGLGELFF. This chain connects TRBV15 to TRBJ2-2; a possible D gene is TRBD2 (6 bases). Trimming pared 1 base from V and 8 bases from J, leaving 14 bases between. Looked up from germline, CDR1 is LNHNV and CDR2 is YYDKDF (reference sequence). CDR3 length: 15 amino acids.